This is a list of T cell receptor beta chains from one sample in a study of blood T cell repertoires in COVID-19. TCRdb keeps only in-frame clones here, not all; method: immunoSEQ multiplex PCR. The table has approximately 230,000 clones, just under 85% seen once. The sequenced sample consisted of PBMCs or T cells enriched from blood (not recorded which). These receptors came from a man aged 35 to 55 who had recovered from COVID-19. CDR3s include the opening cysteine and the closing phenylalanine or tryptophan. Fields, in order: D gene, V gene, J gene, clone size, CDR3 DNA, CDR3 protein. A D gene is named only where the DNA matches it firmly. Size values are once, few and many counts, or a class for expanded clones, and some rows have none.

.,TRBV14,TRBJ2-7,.,TGTGCCAGCAGCCGCGCTAGCTCCGAGCAGTACTTC,CASSRASSEQYF
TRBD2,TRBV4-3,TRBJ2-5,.,TGCGCCAGCAGCCAAGCCTGGGGTACTAGCGGGGAAGAGACCCAGTACTTC,CASSQAWGTSGEETQYF
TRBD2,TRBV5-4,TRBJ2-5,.,TGTGCCAGCAGTCGGAAAACTAGCGGAGAAGAGACCCAGTACTTC,CASSRKTSGEETQYF
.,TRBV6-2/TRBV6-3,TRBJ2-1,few,TGTGCCAGCAGTCACGACAGGTTTGTTGGGTCTTTTGAGCAGTTCTTC,CASSHDRFVGSFEQFF
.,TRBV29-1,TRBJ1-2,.,TGCAGCGTTGGCCTGGGGGGGGTAACGTATGGCTACACCTTC,CSVGLGGVTYGYTF
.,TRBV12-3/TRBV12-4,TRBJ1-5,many,TGTGCCAGCAGTCCCCCCGGCAATCAGCCCCAGCATTTT,CASSPPGNQPQHF
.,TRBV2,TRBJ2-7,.,TGTGCCAGCAGGGGGGACAACATCTACGAGCAGTACTTC,CASRGDNIYEQYF
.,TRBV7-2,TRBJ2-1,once,TGTGCCAGCAGCGGGCGCGGGGGCGGATACAATGAGCAGTTCTTC,CASSGRGGGYNEQFF
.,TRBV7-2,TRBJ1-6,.,TGTGCCAGCAGCTCAGCGCGACACCAAACCCTCCACTTT,CASSSARHQTLHF
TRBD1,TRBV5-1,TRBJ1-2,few,TGCGCCAGCAGCTTGGGACAGGGGGAACAATATGGCTACACCTTC,CASSLGQGEQYGYTF
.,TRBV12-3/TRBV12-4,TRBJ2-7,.,TGTGCCAGCAGTTTATCCGGCTACGAGCAGTACTTC,CASSLSGYEQYF
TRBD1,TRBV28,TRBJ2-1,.,TGTGCCAGCAGTTTAGGGACAGGGCAGTTCTTC,CASSLGTGQFF
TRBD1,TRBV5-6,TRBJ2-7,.,TGTGCCAGCAGCCTTGGCAGGGGGTCCTACGAGCAGTACTTC,CASSLGRGSYEQYF
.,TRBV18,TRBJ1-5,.,TGTGCCAGCTCACCAAACAGGTTCCCAAATCAGCCCCAGCATTTT,CASSPNRFPNQPQHF
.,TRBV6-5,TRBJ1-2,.,TGTGCCAGCAGTCCCGGGGGGAACTATGGCTACACCTTC,CASSPGGNYGYTF
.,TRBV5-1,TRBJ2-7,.,TGCGCCAGCAGCTTTCTCGCGAGCTCCTACGAGCAGTACTTC,CASSFLASSYEQYF
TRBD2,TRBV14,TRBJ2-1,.,TGTGCCAGCAGCCAATCACTAGCGGGGTACAATGAGCAGTTCTTC,CASSQSLAGYNEQFF
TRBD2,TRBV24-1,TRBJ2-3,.,TGTGCCACCAGTCTAGCGGGGGCCAGCACAGATACGCAGTATTTT,CATSLAGASTDTQYF
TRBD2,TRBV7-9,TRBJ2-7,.,TGTGCCAGCAGCACTCTAGCGGGAGCAGAGTACGAGCAGTACTTC,CASSTLAGAEYEQYF
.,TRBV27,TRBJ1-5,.,TGTGCCAGCAGCCCTCGCTTGGCAGACTCGGAGCCCCAGCATTTT,CASSPRLADSEPQHF
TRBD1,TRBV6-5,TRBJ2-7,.,TGTGCCAGCAGTTACTCGTCGACAGGGGGCAAGCAGTACTTC,CASSYSSTGGKQYF
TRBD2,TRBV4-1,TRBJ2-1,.,TGCGCCAGCAGCCAAGGGAGCGGGAGCAATGAGCAGTTCTTC,CASSQGSGSNEQFF
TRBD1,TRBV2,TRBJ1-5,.,TGTGCCAGCACCCGACAGGGGGAACAGCCCCAGCATTTT,CASTRQGEQPQHF
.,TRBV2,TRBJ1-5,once,TGTGCCAGCAGGCGGGCGGTTGGGGTGCCCCAGCATTTT,CASRRAVGVPQHF
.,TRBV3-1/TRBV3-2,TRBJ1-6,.,TGTGCCAGCTCCCTAAGGGAGGGAAAGCCCTATAATTCACCCCTCCACTTT,CASSLREGKPYNSPLHF
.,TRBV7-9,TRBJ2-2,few,TGTGCCAGCAGCTTAGCCCCCTCGGGGGTCACCGGGGAGCTGTTTTTT,CASSLAPSGVTGELFF
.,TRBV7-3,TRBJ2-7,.,TGTGCCAGCAGGAAGGAGGAGCCCCAGGCCACCTACGAGCAGTACTTC,CASRKEEPQATYEQYF
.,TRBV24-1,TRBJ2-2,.,TGTGCCACCAGTGTCCAGGGAGGCACCGGGGAGCTGTTTTTT,CATSVQGGTGELFF
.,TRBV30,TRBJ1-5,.,TGTGCCTGGAGTGTGAAGGGCCCCAGGAGGGAGAGCAGGATAGCGGTTCAGCCCCAGCATTTT,CAWSVKGPRRESRIAVQPQHF
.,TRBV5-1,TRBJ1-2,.,TGCGCCAGCAGCTCCAATGAGGGATTAAATGGCTACACCTTC,CASSSNEGLNGYTF
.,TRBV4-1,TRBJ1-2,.,TGCGCCAGCAGCCAAGAGGTTCTGATTGGGGGCCGAGTTGTTTTTGGCTACACCTTC,CASSQEVLIGGRVVFGYTF
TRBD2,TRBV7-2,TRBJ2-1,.,TGTGCCAGCAGCTTAGGGAGCCGTTTGGCGGGGGGGCCTAGTGAGCAGTTCTTC,CASSLGSRLAGGPSEQFF
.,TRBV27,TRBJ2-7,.,TGTGCCAGCAGTTTGCGGGGATCGGGGGTCTTAACCTACGAGCAGTACTTC,CASSLRGSGVLTYEQYF
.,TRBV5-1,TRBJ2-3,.,TGCGCCAGCAGCTTGTTAGGGAGGACAGATACGCAGTATTTT,CASSLLGRTDTQYF
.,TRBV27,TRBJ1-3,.,TGTGCCAGCAGTTTATACAGCGGGTACTCTGGAAACACCATATATTTT,CASSLYSGYSGNTIYF
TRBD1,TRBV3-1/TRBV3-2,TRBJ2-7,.,TGTGCCAGTTGGGCGACAGGGAGCCACGAGCAGTACTTC,CASWATGSHEQYF
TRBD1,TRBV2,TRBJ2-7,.,TGTGCCAGTAACCGGGACAGGGGTGACGAGCAGTACTTC,CASNRDRGDEQYF
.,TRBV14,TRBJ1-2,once,TGTGCCAGCAGCCATATCTTACAGGCGGATGGCTACACCTTC,CASSHILQADGYTF
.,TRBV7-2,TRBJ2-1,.,TGTGCCAGCAAAAGGGGGTTCTTC,CASKRGFF
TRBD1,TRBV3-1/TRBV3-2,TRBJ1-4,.,TGTGCCAGCAGCCAAAGTGGTAGGGGGCCTAATGAAAAACTGTTTTTT,CASSQSGRGPNEKLFF
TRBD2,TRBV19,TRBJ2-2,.,TGTGCCAGCCTATCTAGCGGGGAAGGCGGGGAGCTGTTTTTT,CASLSSGEGGELFF
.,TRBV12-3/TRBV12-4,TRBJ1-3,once,TGTGCCAGCGGTTCGGAGAGCACCATATATTTT,CASGSESTIYF
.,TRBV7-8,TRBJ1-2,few,TGTGCCAGCAGCCCGTCCCCGGGGGAGGACTATGGCTACACCTTC,CASSPSPGEDYGYTF
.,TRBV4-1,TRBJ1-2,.,TGCGCCAGCAGCCAAGACGAGACAGGACCTTATGGCTACACCTTC,CASSQDETGPYGYTF
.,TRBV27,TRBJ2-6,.,TGTGCCAGCAGTTTAACCTCAGGCTCTGGGGCCAACGTCCTGACTTTC,CASSLTSGSGANVLTF
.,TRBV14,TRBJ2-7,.,TGTGCCAGCAGCCAGTTCCCAGGGCCCTACGAGCAGTACTTC,CASSQFPGPYEQYF
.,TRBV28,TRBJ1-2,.,TGTGCCAGCAGTTTATTGGGCGCAATGGGTAACTATGGCTACACCTTC,CASSLLGAMGNYGYTF
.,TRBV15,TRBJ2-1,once,TGTGCCACCAGCGGCCTAGGGGTGTTAGATGAGCAGTTCTTC,CATSGLGVLDEQFF
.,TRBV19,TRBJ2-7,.,TGTGCCAGTAGTATAGTACAGGGTTCCAACGAGCAGTACTTC,CASSIVQGSNEQYF
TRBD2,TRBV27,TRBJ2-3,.,TGTGCCAGCAGTTCTACCGGGACTAGCGGGAGTTTGGGGAATACGCAGTATTTT,CASSSTGTSGSLGNTQYF
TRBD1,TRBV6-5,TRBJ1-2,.,TGTGCCAGCAGTTACGGGACAGGGGGCGCCGGCTATGGCTACACCTTC,CASSYGTGGAGYGYTF
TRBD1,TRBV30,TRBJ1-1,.,TGTGCCTGGGACTCGGGACAGAGGAACACTGAAGCTTTCTTT,CAWDSGQRNTEAFF
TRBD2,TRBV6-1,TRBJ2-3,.,TGTGCCAGCAGTGAAGGGACTAGCGGGGGGACACCAGATACGCAGTATTTT,CASSEGTSGGTPDTQYF
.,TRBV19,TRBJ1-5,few,TGTGCCAGTAGTATGTCCGGAGCGTTCAAGCCCCAGCATTTT,CASSMSGAFKPQHF
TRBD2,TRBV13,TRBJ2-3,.,TGTGCCAGCAGCTCTAGACTAGCGGGGGGCACAGATACGCAGTATTTT,CASSSRLAGGTDTQYF
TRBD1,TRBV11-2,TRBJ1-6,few,TGTGCCAGCAGCCAAGACAGGGGGAATTCACCCCTCCACTTT,CASSQDRGNSPLHF